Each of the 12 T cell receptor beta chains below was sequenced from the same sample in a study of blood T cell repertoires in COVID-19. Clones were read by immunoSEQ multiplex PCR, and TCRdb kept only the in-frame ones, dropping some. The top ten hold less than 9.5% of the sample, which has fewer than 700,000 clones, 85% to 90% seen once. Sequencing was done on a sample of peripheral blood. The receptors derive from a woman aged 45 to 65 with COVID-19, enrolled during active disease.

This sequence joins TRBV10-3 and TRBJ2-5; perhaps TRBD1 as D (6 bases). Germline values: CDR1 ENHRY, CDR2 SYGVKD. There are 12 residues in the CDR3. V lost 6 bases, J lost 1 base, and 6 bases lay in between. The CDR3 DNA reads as TGTGCCATCAGGGACAGCCAAGAGACCCAGTACTTC. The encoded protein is CAIRDSQETQYF.

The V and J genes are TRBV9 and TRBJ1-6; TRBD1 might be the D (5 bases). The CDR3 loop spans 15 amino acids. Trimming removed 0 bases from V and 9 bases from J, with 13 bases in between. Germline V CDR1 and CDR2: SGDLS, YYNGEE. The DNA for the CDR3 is TGTGCCAGCAGCGTAGGGGGGGGTCGCGCTTCACCCCTCCACTTT. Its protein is CASSVGGGRASPLHF.

CDR3: CASSLGQGVDGYTF. In DNA, the CDR3 is TGCGCCAGCAGCTTGGGACAGGGGGTAGATGGCTACACCTTC. The chain has TRBV5-1 and TRBJ1-2; TRBD1 matches 9 bases. The CDR3 covers 14 residues. J lost 6 bases, V lost 0 bases, and 3 bases had no gene match. Germline V gene data show CDR1 as SGHRS and CDR2 as YFSETQ.

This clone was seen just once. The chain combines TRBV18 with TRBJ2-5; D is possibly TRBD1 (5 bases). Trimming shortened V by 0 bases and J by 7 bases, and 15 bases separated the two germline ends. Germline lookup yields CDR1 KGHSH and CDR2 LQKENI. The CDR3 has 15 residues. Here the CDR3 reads CASSPPEGAKGTQYF. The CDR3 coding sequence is TGTGCCAGCTCACCACCCGAAGGGGCCAAAGGGACCCAGTACTTC. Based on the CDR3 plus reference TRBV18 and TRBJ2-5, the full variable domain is NAGVMQNPRHLVRRRGQEARLRCSPMKGHSHVYWYRQLPEEGLKFMVYLQKENIIDESGMPKERFSAEFPKEGPSILRIQQVVRGDSAAYFCASSPPEGAKGTQYFGPGTRLLVL.

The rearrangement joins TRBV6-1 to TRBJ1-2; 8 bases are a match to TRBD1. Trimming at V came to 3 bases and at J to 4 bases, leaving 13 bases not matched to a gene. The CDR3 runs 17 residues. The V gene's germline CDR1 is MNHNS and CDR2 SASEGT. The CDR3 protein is CASSELPGGRIGYGYTF. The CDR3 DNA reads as TGTGCCAGCAGTGAGTTGCCAGGGGGCAGGATAGGCTATGGCTACACCTTC.

In DNA form, the CDR3 reads TGTGCCAGCACCCCCCTCTCGAGCACAGATACGCAGTATTTT. As protein: CASTPLSSTDTQYF. This chain joins TRBV7-6 and TRBJ2-3; no clear D. V gave up 7 bases and J gave up 0 bases, with 11 bases separating them. Looked up from germline, CDR1 is SGHVS and CDR2 is FNYEAQ. CDR3 size: 14 residues.

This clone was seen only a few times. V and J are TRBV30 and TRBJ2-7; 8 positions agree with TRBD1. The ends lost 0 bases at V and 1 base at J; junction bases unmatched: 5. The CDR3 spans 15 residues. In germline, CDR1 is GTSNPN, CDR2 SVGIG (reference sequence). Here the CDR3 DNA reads TGTGCCTGGAGTGTATGGACAGGGTGGTCCTACGAGCAGTACTTC. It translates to CAWSVWTGWSYEQYF.

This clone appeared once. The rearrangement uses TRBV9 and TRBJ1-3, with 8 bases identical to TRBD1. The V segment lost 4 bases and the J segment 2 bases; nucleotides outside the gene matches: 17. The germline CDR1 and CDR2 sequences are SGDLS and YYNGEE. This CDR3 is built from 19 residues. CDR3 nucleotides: TGTGCCAGCAGCCCCGGGACAGGTTTTAGGCTACTCGCTGGAAACACCATATATTTT. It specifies CASSPGTGFRLLAGNTIYF.

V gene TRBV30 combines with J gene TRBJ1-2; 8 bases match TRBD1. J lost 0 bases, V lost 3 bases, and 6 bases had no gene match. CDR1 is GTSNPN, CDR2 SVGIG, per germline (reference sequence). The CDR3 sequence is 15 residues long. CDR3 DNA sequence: TGTGCCTGGAGCCGGGACAGGTCAGCTAACTATGGCTACACCTTC. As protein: CAWSRDRSANYGYTF.

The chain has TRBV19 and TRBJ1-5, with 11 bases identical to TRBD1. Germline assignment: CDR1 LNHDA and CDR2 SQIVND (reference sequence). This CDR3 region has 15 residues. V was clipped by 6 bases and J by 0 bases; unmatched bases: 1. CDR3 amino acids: CASRGQGVSNQPQHF. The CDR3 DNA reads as TGTGCCAGTAGGGGACAGGGGGTTAGCAATCAGCCCCAGCATTTT.

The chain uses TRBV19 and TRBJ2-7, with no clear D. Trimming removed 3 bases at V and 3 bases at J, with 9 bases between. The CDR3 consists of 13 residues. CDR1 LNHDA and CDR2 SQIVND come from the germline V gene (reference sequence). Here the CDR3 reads CASSITVFYEQYF. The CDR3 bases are TGTGCCAGTAGTATCACGGTCTTCTACGAGCAGTACTTC.

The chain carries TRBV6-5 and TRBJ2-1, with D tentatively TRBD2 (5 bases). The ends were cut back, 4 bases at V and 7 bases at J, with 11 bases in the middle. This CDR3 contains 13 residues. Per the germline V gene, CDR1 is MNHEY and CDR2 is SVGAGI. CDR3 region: CASSWEMLNEQFF. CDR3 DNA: TGTGCCAGCAGTTGGGAGATGCTTAATGAGCAGTTCTTC.